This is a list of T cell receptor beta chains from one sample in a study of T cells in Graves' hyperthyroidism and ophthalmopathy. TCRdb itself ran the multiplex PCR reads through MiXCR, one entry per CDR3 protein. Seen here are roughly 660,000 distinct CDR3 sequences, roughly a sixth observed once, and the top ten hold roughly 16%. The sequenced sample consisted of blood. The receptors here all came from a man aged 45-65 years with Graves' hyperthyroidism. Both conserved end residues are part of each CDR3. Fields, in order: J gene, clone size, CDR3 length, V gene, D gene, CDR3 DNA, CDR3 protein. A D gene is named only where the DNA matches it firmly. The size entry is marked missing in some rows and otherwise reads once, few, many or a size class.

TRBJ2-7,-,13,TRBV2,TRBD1,TGTGCCAGCGTTAGGGACAGCATCTACGAGCAGTACTTC,CASVRDSIYEQYF
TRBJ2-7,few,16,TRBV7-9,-,TGTGCCAGCAGCCACCGGCGGGGACTCACGGACTACGAGCAGTACTTC,CASSHRRGLTDYEQYF
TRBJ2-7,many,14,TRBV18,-,TGTGCCAGCTCACCACCAGGGAAACCCTACGAGCAGTACTTC,CASSPPGKPYEQYF
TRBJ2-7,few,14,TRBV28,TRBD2,TGTGCCAGCAGTTTCCAAGGACTAGGAGACGAGCAGTACTTC,CASSFQGLGDEQYF
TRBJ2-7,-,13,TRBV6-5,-,TGTGCCAGCAAGGACTTCGGTAACTACGAGCAGTACTTC,CASKDFGNYEQYF
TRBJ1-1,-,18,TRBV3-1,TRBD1,TGTGCCAGCAGTCCTAGACGGGGACAGGGAACCACGAACACTGAAGCTTTCTTT,CASSPRRGQGTTNTEAFF
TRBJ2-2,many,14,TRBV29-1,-,TGCAGCGTCCAACAGGGAAGGCGAACCGGGGAGCTGTTTTTT,CSVQQGRRTGELFF
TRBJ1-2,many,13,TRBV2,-,TGTGCCAGCAGTGAAGCGGGGTTTGGAGGCTACACCTTC,CASSEAGFGGYTF
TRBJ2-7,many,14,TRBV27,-,TGTGCCAGCAGTAGGACAGAAAAAACCTACGAGCAGTACTTC,CASSRTEKTYEQYF
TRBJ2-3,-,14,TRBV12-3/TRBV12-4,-,TGTGCCAGCACCCCGACTGGAAACACAGATACGCAGTATTTT,CASTPTGNTDTQYF
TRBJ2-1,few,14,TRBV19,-,TGTGCCAGCAGTCGGCGGACAGTCTACAATGAGCAGTTCTTC,CASSRRTVYNEQFF
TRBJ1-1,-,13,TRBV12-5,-,TGTGCTGGTGGTTTGACCCAGGGGACTGAAGCTTTCTTT,CAGGLTQGTEAFF
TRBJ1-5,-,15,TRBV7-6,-,TGTGCCAGCAGCCCCTCCCCCGGGTTCCCTCAGCCCCAGCATTTT,CASSPSPGFPQPQHF
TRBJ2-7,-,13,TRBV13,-,TGTGCCAGCAGTCCAGCTGGTAGCGGCGAGCAGTACTTC,CASSPAGSGEQYF
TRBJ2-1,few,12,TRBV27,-,TGTGCCAGCAGCCCCGACAGCAGGTTTGAGTTCTTC,CASSPDSRFEFF
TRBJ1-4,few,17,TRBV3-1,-,TGTGCCAGCAGCGTAGGTAGCAGCTGGGCAACTAATGAAAAACTGTTTTTT,CASSVGSSWATNEKLFF
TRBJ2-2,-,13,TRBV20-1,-,TGCAGTGCCCGCCAGACTGTCACCGGGGAGCTGTTTTTT,CSARQTVTGELFF
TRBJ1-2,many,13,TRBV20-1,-,TGCAGTGCCACAGACAGGTGGGGGTATGGCTACACCTTC,CSATDRWGYGYTF
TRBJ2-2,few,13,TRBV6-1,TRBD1,TGTGCCAGTAACAGGGGAGACACCGGGGAGCTGTTTTTT,CASNRGDTGELFF